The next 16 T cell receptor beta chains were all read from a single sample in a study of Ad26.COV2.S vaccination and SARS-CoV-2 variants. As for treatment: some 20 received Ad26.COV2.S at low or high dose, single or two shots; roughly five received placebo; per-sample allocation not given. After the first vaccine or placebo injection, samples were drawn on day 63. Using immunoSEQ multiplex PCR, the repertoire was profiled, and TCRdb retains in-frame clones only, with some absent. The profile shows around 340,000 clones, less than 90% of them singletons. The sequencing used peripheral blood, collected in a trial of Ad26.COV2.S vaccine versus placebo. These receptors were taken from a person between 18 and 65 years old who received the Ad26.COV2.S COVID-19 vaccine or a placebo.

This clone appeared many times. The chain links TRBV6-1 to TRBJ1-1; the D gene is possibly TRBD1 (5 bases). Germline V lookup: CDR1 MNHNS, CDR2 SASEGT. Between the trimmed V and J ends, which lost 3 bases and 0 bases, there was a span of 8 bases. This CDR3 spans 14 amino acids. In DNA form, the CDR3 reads TGTGCCAGCAGTGACAGGGCCATGAACACTGAAGCTTTCTTT. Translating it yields CASSDRAMNTEAFF.

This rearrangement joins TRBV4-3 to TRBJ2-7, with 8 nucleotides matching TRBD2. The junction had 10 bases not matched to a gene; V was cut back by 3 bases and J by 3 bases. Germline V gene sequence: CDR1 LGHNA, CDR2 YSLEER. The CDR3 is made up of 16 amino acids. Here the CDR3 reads CASSQEDSGAGYEQYF. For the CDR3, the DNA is TGCGCCAGCAGCCAGGAGGATAGCGGGGCCGGCTACGAGCAGTACTTC.

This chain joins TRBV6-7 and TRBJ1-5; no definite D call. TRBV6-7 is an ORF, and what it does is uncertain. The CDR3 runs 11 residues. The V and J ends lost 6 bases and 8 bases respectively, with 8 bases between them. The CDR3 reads CASSHPEPQHF. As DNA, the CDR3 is TGTGCCAGCAGCCACCCGGAGCCCCAGCATTTT.

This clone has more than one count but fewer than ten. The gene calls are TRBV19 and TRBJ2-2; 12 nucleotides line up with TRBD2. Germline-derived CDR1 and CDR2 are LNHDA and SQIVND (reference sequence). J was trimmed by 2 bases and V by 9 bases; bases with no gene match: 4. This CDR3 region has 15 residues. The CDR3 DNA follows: TGTGCCAGCGGACTAGCGGGGCTCAACACCGGGGAGCTGTTTTTT. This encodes CASGLAGLNTGELFF.

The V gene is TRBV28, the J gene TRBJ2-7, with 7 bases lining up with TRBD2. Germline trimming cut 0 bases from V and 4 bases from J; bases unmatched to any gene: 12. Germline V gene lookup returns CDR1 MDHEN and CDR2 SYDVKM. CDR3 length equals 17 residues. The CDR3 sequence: CASSLWPSERGVYEQYF. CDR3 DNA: TGTGCCAGCAGTTTATGGCCCAGTGAGCGGGGAGTATACGAGCAGTACTTC. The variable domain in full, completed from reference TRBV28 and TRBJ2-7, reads DVKVTQSSRYLVKRTGEKVFLECVQDMDHENMFWYRQDPGLGLRLIYFSYDVKMKEKGDIPEGYSVSREKKERFSLILESASTNQTSMYLCASSLWPSERGVYEQYFGPGTRLTVT.

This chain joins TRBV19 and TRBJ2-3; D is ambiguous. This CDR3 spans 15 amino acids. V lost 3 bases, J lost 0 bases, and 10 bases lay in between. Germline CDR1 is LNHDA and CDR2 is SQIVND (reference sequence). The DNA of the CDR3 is TGTGCCAGTAGTATCGGTGGGCAGAGCACAGATACGCAGTATTTT. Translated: CASSIGGQSTDTQYF.

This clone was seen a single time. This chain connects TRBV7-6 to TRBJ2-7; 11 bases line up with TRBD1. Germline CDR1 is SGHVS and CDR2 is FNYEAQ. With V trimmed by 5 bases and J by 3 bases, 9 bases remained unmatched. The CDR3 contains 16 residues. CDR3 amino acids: CASSPSPGQGDYEQYF. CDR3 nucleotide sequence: TGTGCCAGCAGCCCCTCGCCGGGACAGGGGGACTACGAGCAGTACTTC.

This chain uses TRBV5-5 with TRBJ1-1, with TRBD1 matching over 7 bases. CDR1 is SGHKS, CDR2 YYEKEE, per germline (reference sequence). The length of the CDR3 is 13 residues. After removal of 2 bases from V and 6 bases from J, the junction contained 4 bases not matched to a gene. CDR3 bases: TGTGCCAGCAGCTTCCGGGACAGTCCTGAAGCTTTCTTT. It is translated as CASSFRDSPEAFF. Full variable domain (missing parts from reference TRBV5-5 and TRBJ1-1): DAGVTQSPTHLIKTRGQQVTLRCSPISGHKSVSWYQQVLGQGPQFIFQYYEKEERGRGNFPDRFSARQFPNYSSELNVNALLLGDSALYLCASSFRDSPEAFFGQGTRLTVV.

CDR3 bases: TGTGCCAGCTCACCACCTGTTCACATGGAGACCCAGTACTTC. Encoded protein: CASSPPVHMETQYF. The chain joins TRBV18 to TRBJ2-5, with unresolved D. Germline lookup yields CDR1 KGHSH and CDR2 LQKENI. With 0 bases removed from V and 5 bases from J, the gap between germline ends came to 10 bases. The CDR3 runs to 14 residues.

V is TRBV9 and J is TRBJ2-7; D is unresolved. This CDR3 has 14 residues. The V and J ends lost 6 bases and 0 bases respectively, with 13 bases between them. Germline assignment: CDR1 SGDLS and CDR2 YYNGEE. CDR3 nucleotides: TGTGCCAGCAACCCCATGGGTGCCTCCTACGAGCAGTACTTC. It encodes CASNPMGASYEQYF.

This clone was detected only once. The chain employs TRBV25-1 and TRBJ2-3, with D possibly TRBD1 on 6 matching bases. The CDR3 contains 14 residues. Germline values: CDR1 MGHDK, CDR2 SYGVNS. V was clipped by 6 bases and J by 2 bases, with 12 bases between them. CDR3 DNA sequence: TGTGCCAGCAGGGCGACAGGACTCACAGATACGCAGTATTTT. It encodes CASRATGLTDTQYF.

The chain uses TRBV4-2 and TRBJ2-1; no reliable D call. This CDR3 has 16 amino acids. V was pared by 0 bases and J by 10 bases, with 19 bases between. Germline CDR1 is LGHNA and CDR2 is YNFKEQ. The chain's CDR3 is CASSQEEVYPPKEQFF. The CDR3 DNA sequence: TGTGCCAGCAGCCAAGAGGAAGTCTACCCACCGAAGGAGCAGTTCTTC.

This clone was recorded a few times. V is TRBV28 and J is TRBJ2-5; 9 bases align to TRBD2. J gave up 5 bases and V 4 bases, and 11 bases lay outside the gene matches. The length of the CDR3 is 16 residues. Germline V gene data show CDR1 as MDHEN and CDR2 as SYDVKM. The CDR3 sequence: CASSSRAGGQVETQYF. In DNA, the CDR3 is TGTGCCAGCAGTTCTAGGGCGGGGGGGCAAGTTGAGACCCAGTACTTC.

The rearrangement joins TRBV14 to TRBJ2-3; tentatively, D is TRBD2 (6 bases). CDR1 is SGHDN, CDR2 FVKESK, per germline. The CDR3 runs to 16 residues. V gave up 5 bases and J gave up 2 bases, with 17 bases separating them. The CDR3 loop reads CASSTREGRITDTQYF. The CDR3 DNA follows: TGTGCCAGCAGCACCCGAGAGGGGAGGATCACAGATACGCAGTATTTT.

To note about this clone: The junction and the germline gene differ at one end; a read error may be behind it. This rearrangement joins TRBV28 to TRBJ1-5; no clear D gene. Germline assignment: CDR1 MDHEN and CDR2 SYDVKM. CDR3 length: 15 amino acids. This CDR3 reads CASTLTVQVNQPQHF. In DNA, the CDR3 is TGTGCCAGCACTTTAACCGTACAAGTCAATCAGCCCCAGCATTTT.

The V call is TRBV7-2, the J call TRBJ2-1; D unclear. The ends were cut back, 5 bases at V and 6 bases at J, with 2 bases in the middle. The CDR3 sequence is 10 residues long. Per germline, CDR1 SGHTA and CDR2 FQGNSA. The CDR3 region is CASSGNEQFF. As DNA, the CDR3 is TGTGCCAGCAGCGGCAATGAGCAGTTCTTC.